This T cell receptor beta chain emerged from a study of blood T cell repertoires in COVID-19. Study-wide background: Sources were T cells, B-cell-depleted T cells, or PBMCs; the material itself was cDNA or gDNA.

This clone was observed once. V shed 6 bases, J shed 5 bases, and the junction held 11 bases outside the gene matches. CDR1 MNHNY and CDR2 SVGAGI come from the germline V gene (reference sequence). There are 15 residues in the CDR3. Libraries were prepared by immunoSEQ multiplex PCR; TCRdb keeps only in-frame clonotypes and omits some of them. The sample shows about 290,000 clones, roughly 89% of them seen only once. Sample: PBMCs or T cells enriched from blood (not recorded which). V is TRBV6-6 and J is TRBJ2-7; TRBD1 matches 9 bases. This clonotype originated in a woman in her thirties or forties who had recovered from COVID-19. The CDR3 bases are TGTGCCAGCAGCTGGGACAGGGTTACTTCTCACGAGCAGTACTTC. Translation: CASSWDRVTSHEQYF.